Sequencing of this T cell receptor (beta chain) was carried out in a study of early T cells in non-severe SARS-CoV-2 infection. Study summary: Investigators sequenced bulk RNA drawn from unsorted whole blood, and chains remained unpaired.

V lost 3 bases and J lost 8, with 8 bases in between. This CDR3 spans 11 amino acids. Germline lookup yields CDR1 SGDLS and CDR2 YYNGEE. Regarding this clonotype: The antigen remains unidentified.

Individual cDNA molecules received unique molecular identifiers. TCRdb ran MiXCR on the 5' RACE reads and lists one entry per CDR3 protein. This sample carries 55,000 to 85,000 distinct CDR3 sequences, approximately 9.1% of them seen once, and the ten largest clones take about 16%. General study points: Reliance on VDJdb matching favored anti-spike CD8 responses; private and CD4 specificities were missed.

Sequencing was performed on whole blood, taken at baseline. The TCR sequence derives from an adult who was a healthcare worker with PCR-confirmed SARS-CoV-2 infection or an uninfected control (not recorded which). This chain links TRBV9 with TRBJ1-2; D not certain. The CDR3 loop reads CASSGGEGYTF. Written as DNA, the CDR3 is TGTGCCAGCAGCGGAGGAGAGGGCTACACCTTC.